Listed below are T cell receptor beta chains from one sample, sequenced in a study of Graves' ophthalmopathy and Graves' hyperthyroidism. One entry per CDR3 protein, called by TCRdb with MiXCR from the multiplex PCR reads. The sample lists about 590,000 distinct CDR3 sequences, about 35% occurring once. Sequencing was done on a sample of peripheral blood or thyroid tissue (not recorded which). These receptors all stem from an adult man with Graves' hyperthyroidism. The CDR3 runs from the conserved cysteine through the conserved F or W. Fields, in order: J gene, V gene, CDR3 protein.

TRBJ1-2	TRBV25-1	CASSVAAGAGGYTF
TRBJ2-7	TRBV6-5	CASRRQGAIYEQYF
TRBJ1-2	TRBV20-1	CSARDSGVGGYTF
TRBJ2-7	TRBV7-2	CASTGQAYEQYF
TRBJ1-2	TRBV20-1	CSAPKGIYGYTF
TRBJ1-5	TRBV6-6	CASTRGSNQPQHF
TRBJ2-7	TRBV20-1	CSASSTRTYEQYF
.	TRBV10-3	CAISEASRGVNEQFF
TRBJ2-3	TRBV7-2	CASSLARQGAYTQYF
TRBJ2-2	TRBV4-1	CASSQDLGLGELFF
TRBJ1-2	TRBV3-1	CASSRGRNGYTF
TRBJ2-7	TRBV25-1	CASSEGGRPLNEQYF
TRBJ2-6	TRBV24-1	CARGPVDVSSGANVLTF
TRBJ2-7	TRBV30	CAWGLGGPYEQYF
TRBJ1-5	TRBV20-1	CSASRLNQPQHF
TRBJ2-2	TRBV29-1	CSVYRGGTGELFF
TRBJ2-3	TRBV7-2	CASSWAIGTGTDTQYF
TRBJ1-1	TRBV12-3/TRBV12-4	CASSFPCTEAFF
.	TRBV10-2	CASSQELAGGRNEQFF
TRBJ2-3	TRBV28	CASSPDSGSNTQYF
TRBJ2-5	TRBV15	CAPGRRRETQYF
TRBJ1-1	TRBV6-5	CASRAGTGSTEAFF
TRBJ2-7	TRBV7-9	CASSDQPGQGNEQYF
TRBJ1-3	TRBV7-2	CASSFRDRPFPSGNTIYF
TRBJ2-5	TRBV19	CASSRPGASETQYF
TRBJ2-7	TRBV4-1	CASSQEGGTGFRQYF
TRBJ1-4	TRBV2	CASSVTEKLFF
TRBJ1-5	TRBV5-1	CASSVTGNQPQHF
TRBJ2-5	TRBV19	CASSIGRLARETQYF
TRBJ1-3	TRBV3-1	CASSPRGSSGNTIYF